This T cell receptor beta chain appears in the sequencing data of a study of Ad26.COV2.S vaccination and SARS-CoV-2 variants. For the study at large: The authors gave Ad26.COV2.S intramuscularly, either once or twice 56 days apart.

The repertoire was sequenced with immunoSEQ multiplex PCR; TCRdb's copy has only in-frame clones and lacks some. The data show 410,000 or so clones, about 90% seen once. This CDR3 spans 15 amino acids. V shed 6 bases and J 0 bases; nucleotides not matched to a gene: 4. CDR1 KGHSH and CDR2 LQKENI come from the germline V gene. Specified treatment: 19 received Ad26.COV2.S at low or high dose, single or two shots; roughly five received placebo; per-sample allocation not given. Day 63 after the first injection of vaccine or placebo was the sampling time. Boston hosted the donor, who was an adult aged 18-55 years.

The material was peripheral blood, obtained in a trial of Ad26.COV2.S vaccine versus placebo. The chain combines TRBV18 with TRBJ2-5, with TRBD2 matching over 10 bases. This clonotype was sampled from a person between 18 and 65 years old who received the Ad26.COV2.S COVID-19 vaccine or a placebo. CDR3 sequence reads: CASSWTSGHQETQYF. DNA of the CDR3: TGTGCCAGCTCTTGGACTAGCGGACACCAAGAGACCCAGTACTTC.